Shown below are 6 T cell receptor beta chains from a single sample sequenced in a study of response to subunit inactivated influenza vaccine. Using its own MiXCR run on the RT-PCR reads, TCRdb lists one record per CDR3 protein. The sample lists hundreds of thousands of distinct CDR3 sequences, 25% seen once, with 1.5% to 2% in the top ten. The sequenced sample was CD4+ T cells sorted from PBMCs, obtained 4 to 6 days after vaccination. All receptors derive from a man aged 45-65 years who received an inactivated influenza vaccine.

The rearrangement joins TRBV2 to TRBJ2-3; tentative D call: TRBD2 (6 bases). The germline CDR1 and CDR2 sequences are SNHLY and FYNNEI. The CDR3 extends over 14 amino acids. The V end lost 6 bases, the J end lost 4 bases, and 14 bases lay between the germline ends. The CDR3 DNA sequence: TGTGCCAGCAGAGGTCAGGGAGGCTCAGATACGCAGTATTTT. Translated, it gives CASRGQGGSDTQYF.

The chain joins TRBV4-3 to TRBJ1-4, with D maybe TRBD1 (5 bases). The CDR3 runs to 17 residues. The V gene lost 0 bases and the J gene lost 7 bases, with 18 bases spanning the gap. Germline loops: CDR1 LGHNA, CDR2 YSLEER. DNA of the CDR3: TGCGCCAGCAGCCAAGATCTTGGGGGACCAGCGAGTGAAAAACTGTTTTTT. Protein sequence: CASSQDLGGPASEKLFF.

CDR3 sequence reads: CASSEVLPNTGELFF. The CDR3 bases are TGTGCCAGCAGTGAGGTACTGCCGAACACCGGGGAGCTGTTTTTT. This chain joins TRBV25-1 and TRBJ2-2; D ambiguous. The CDR3 runs 15 residues. Trimming left V 3 bases short and J 0 bases short, with 8 bases between. Germline V gene lookup returns CDR1 MGHDK and CDR2 SYGVNS.

CDR3 sequence (DNA): TGCGCCAGCAGCTTGGCCTCGCAGACCCAGTACTTC. Its protein product is CASSLASQTQYF. V is TRBV5-1 and J is TRBJ2-5; no firm D call. The CDR3 runs to 12 residues. V dropped 0 bases and J dropped 6 bases, with 6 bases sitting between them. Per the germline V gene, CDR1 is SGHRS and CDR2 is YFSETQ.

The CDR3 DNA is TGTGCCAGCAGCTCCCAGGGGGCTAAGGAGACCCAGTACTTC. Translation gives CASSSQGAKETQYF. This chain uses TRBV7-2 with TRBJ2-5; 8 bases line up with TRBD1. The CDR3 runs 14 residues. Germline V gives CDR1 SGHTA, CDR2 FQGNSA. V was clipped by 4 bases and J by 5 bases; unmatched bases: 6.

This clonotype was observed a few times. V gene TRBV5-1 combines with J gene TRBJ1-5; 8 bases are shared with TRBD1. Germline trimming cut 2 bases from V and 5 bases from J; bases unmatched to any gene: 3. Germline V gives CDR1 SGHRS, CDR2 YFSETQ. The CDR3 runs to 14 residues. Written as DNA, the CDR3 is TGCGCCAGCAGCTTACAGGGGGATGATCAGCCCCAGCATTTT. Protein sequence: CASSLQGDDQPQHF.